The clone carrying this T cell receptor beta chain was found a few times. The data belong to a study of blood T cells in healthy people across ages. Through a sample-barcoded 5' primer and a J-beta primer mix, a second PCR was run for roughly 7 to 12 cycles. Every cDNA molecule carried a tag from a template-switch adaptor bearing 12 random nucleotides. TCRdb independently ran MiXCR on the 5' RACE reads; one entry per CDR3 protein. Of approximately 1,000,000 distinct CDR3 sequences listed, 35% to 40% are singletons. Trimming shortened V by 3 bases and J by 1 base, and 9 bases separated the two germline ends. This CDR3 has 13 amino acids. In germline, CDR1 is SQVTM, CDR2 ANQGSEA.

This sequence was found in a man younger than 35 in good health. Material for sequencing was blood. The chain couples TRBV29-1 to TRBJ1-1, with D unresolved. The CDR3 coding sequence is TGCAGCGTTGATCCAGGCCCGAACACTGAAGCTTTCTTT. Its protein is CSVDPGPNTEAFF. Full variable domain (rest looked up from reference TRBV29-1 and TRBJ1-1): SAVISQKPSRDICQRGTSLTIQCQVDSQVTMMFWYRQQPGQSLTLIATANQGSEATYESGFVIDKFPISRPNLTFSTLTVSNMSPEDSSIYLCSVDPGPNTEAFFGQGTRLTVV.